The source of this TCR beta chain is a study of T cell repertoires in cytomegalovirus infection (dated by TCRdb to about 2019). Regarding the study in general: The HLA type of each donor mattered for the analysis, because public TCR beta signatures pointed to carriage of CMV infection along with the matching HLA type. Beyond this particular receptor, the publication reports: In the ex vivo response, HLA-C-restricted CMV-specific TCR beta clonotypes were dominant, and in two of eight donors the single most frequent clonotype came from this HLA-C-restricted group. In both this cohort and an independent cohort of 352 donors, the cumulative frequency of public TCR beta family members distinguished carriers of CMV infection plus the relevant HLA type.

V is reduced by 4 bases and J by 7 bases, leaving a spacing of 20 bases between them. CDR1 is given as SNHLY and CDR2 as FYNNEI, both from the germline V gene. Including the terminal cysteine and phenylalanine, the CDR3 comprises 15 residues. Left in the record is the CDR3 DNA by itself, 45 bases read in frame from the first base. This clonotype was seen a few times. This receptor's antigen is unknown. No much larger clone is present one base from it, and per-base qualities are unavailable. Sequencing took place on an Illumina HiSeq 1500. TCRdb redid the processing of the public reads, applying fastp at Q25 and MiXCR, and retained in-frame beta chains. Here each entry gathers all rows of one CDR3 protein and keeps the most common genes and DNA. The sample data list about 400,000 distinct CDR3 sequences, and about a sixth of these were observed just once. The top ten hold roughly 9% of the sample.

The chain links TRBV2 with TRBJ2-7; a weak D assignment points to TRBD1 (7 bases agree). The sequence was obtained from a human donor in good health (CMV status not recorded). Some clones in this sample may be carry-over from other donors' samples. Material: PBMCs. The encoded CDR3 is CASSVRGAFRGEQYF. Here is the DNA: TGTGCCAGCAGTGTGAGGGGGGCCTTCAGGGGGGAGCAGTACTTC.